These 19 T cell receptor beta chains originate from one sample sequenced in a study of graft-versus-host responses after intestinal transplantation. TCRdb's copy holds only in-frame clones and misses some; the assay was immunoSEQ multiplex PCR. The table records about 88,000 clones, roughly 88% of them present only once. These TCRs' antigens remain unknown. The sequencing here drew on unstimulated CD4+ T cells sorted from spleen or lymph node cells, taken before intestinal transplant. The receptor set was obtained from a human donor who received an intestinal transplant.

V usage is TRBV5-5 and J usage is TRBJ2-3; D ambiguous. Germline V gives CDR1 SGHKS, CDR2 YYEKEE (reference sequence). With 0 bases removed from V and 0 bases from J, the gap between germline ends came to 5 bases. This CDR3 comprises 14 residues. The CDR3 is CASSLAQSTDTQYF. The CDR3 coding sequence is TGTGCCAGCAGCTTGGCCCAGAGCACAGATACGCAGTATTTT.

The CDR3 bases are TGTGCCAGCAGTGTGGCGGGGGCGGGTACTGAAGCTTTCTTT. Its protein product is CASSVAGAGTEAFF. The V call is TRBV6-1, the J call TRBJ1-1; a possible D gene is TRBD1 (6 bases). Per germline, CDR1 MNHNS and CDR2 SASEGT. Trimming shortened V by 4 bases and J by 5 bases, and 14 bases separated the two germline ends. This CDR3 region has 14 residues.

This CDR3 reads CASGLGNRGRDGYTF. CDR3 nucleotide sequence: TGTGCTAGTGGTTTGGGGAACAGGGGGCGCGATGGCTACACCTTC. The rearrangement links TRBV12-5 to TRBJ1-2; 9 bases align to TRBD1. The V gene's germline CDR1 is LGHNT and CDR2 FRNRAP. Germline trimming cut 1 base from V and 6 bases from J; bases unmatched to any gene: 6. There are 15 residues in the CDR3.

In this sample, this clone turned up a few times. The chain carries TRBV10-2 and TRBJ2-7, with 8 nucleotides matching TRBD2. This CDR3 is 13 amino acids long. CDR1 WSHSY and CDR2 SAAADI come from the germline V gene. V was clipped by 10 bases and J by 0 bases; unmatched bases: 5. CDR3 in amino acids: CATESGGSYEQYF. The CDR3 DNA reads TGCGCCACCGAGAGCGGGGGCTCCTACGAGCAGTACTTC.

The J gene is TRBJ2-2, the V gene TRBV6-5, with 7 bases matching TRBD2. The germline V gene encodes CDR1 MNHEY and CDR2 SVGAGI. The CDR3 loop spans 15 amino acids. J was trimmed by 4 bases and V by 2 bases; bases with no gene match: 4. The CDR3 DNA follows: TGTGCCAGCAGTTACCGGGACTATCCCACCGGGGAGCTGTTTTTT. Its translation: CASSYRDYPTGELFF.

The V and J genes are TRBV2 and TRBJ2-1, with D possibly matching TRBD2 (6 bases). Between the trimmed V and J ends, which lost 7 bases and 6 bases, there was a span of 16 bases. Germline CDR1 SNHLY, CDR2 FYNNEI. There are 14 residues in the CDR3. This chain's CDR3 is CASTRRGGSNEQFF. The CDR3 bases are TGTGCCAGCACCCGGCGGGGCGGGTCCAATGAGCAGTTCTTC.

The rearrangement uses TRBV5-5 and TRBJ2-1, with TRBD1 matching 11 bases. CDR1 is SGHKS, CDR2 YYEKEE, per germline (reference sequence). This CDR3 is 17 amino acids long. After removal of 1 base from V and 5 bases from J, the junction contained 8 bases not matched to a gene. CDR3 in amino acids: CASSLWLGTGGNNEQFF. The CDR3 coding sequence is TGTGCCAGCAGCTTGTGGCTGGGGACAGGGGGAAACAATGAGCAGTTCTTC.

The J gene is TRBJ1-2, the V gene TRBV5-1, with 7 bases aligning to TRBD1. Per the germline V gene, CDR1 is SGHRS and CDR2 is YFSETQ. Trimming at V came to 2 bases and at J to 8 bases, leaving 9 bases not matched to a gene. CDR3 length: 14 amino acids. CDR3 loop: CASSFDRVKGGYTF. Written as DNA, the CDR3 is TGCGCCAGCAGCTTTGACAGGGTAAAGGGGGGCTACACCTTC.

The chain has TRBV5-1 and TRBJ1-1; D is unclear. Germline CDR1 and CDR2: SGHRS and YFSETQ. The CDR3 contains 16 residues. Trimming stripped 0 bases from V and 0 bases from J, with 12 bases between. The CDR3 loop reads CASSLGAGDLNTEAFF. DNA for the CDR3: TGCGCCAGCAGCTTGGGGGCGGGTGATTTGAACACTGAAGCTTTCTTT.

The chain uses TRBV5-1 and TRBJ1-1; TRBD1 matches 7 bases. V shed 4 bases, J shed 6 bases, and the junction held 12 bases outside the gene matches. The CDR3 has 15 residues. Germline V gene sequence: CDR1 SGHRS, CDR2 YFSETQ. CDR3 in amino acids: CASSPLGQGGAEAFF. DNA for the CDR3: TGCGCCAGCAGCCCTCTGGGGCAGGGGGGTGCTGAAGCTTTCTTT.

V and J are TRBV12-5 and TRBJ1-1, with D possibly being TRBD1 (5 bases). Germline CDR1 reads LGHNT; CDR2 reads FRNRAP. Trimming took 3 bases from V and 6 from J, leaving 11 bases between them. The CDR3 extends over 13 amino acids. The CDR3 DNA is TGTGCTAGTGGTTTCGGGCAGGGCGCTGAAGCTTTCTTT. Translation: CASGFGQGAEAFF. Full variable domain (missing parts from reference TRBV12-5 and TRBJ1-1): DARVTQTPRHKVTEMGQEVTMRCQPILGHNTVFWYRQTMMQGLELLAYFRNRAPLDDSGMPKDRFSAEMPDATLATLKIQPSEPRDSAVYFCASGFGQGAEAFFGQGTRLTVV.

The sample holds one count of this clone. This rearrangement joins TRBV7-8 to TRBJ2-2, with D possibly being TRBD1 (6 bases). The CDR3 consists of 15 residues. Germline loops: CDR1 SGHVS, CDR2 FQNEAQ. V lost 7 bases and J lost 1, with 13 bases in between. The CDR3 DNA reads TGTGCCAGCAACCGTGAGGGGGTGAACACCGGGGAGCTGTTTTTT. Protein product: CASNREGVNTGELFF. The complete variable domain, with remaining parts taken from reference TRBV7-8 and TRBJ2-2, reads GAGVSQSPRYKVAKRGQDVALRCDPISGHVSLFWYQQALGQGPEFLTYFQNEAQLDKSGLPSDRFFAERPEGSVSTLKIQRTQQEDSAVYLCASNREGVNTGELFFGEGSRLTVL.

The V call is TRBV18, the J call TRBJ2-3; TRBD1 matches at 7 bases. Unmatched junction bases numbered 8, after V lost 4 bases and J lost 1 base. This CDR3 comprises 16 residues. CDR1 KGHSH and CDR2 LQKENI come from the germline V gene. DNA for the CDR3: TGTGCCAGCTCACGAGAACAGGGGCCTGGCACAGATACGCAGTATTTT. Translated: CASSREQGPGTDTQYF.

The rearrangement joins TRBV5-4 to TRBJ2-7; a possible D gene is TRBD1 (5 bases). Germline V gene data show CDR1 as SGHNT and CDR2 as YYREEE (reference sequence). Deletions cut 4 bases from V and 1 base from J, with 18 bases between. The CDR3 length is 16 residues. The DNA for the CDR3 is TGTGCCAGCAGCGGGGCGATTGGGCCCCGGTCCTACGAGCAGTACTTC. It encodes CASSGAIGPRSYEQYF.

Written as DNA, the CDR3 is TGCGCCAGCAGCTTGGGGGGGCGGGAGCCTGAAGCTTTCTTT. Encoded protein: CASSLGGREPEAFF. V is TRBV5-1 and J is TRBJ1-1; possible D gene TRBD1, 6 bases. The V gene lost 0 bases and the J gene lost 6 bases, with 12 bases spanning the gap. Germline V gene data show CDR1 as SGHRS and CDR2 as YFSETQ. The CDR3 is 14 residues long.

This clone was seen more than once but under ten times. The CDR3 sequence is CASSGAGVGYTF. The CDR3, as DNA: TGTGCCAGCAGCGGGGCAGGGGTTGGCTACACCTTC. The V and J genes are TRBV6-5 and TRBJ1-2; tentative D call: TRBD1 (6 bases). The CDR3 covers 12 residues. Trimming took off 6 bases at V and 7 bases at J, with 12 bases between the two ends. The germline V gene has CDR1 MNHEY and CDR2 SVGAGI.

The chain carries TRBV5-1 and TRBJ1-2; a weak D match, TRBD1 (5 bases). Germline CDR1 SGHRS, CDR2 YFSETQ. Trimming shortened V by 4 bases and J by 8 bases, and 15 bases separated the two germline ends. This CDR3 contains 13 residues. In DNA, the CDR3 is TGCGCCAGCAGCAATCAGGGACTCGGGGGCTACACCTTC. Translating gives CASSNQGLGGYTF.

The chain employs TRBV4-2 and TRBJ1-2; unclear D gene. This CDR3 is 16 amino acids long. V gave up 2 bases and J gave up 1 base, with 14 bases separating them. Germline V gives CDR1 LGHNA, CDR2 YNFKEQ. CDR3 DNA sequence: TGTGCCAGCAGCCAACGTTCCAGAGGCGATAACTATGGCTACACCTTC. It yields the protein CASSQRSRGDNYGYTF.

The chain has TRBV19 and TRBJ1-5; unclear D gene. This CDR3 region has 13 residues. The V and J ends lost 3 bases and 4 bases respectively, with 7 bases between them. Per germline, CDR1 LNHDA and CDR2 SQIVND (reference sequence). This chain's CDR3 is CASSMAENQPQHF. CDR3 sequence (DNA): TGTGCCAGTAGTATGGCGGAGAATCAGCCCCAGCATTTT.